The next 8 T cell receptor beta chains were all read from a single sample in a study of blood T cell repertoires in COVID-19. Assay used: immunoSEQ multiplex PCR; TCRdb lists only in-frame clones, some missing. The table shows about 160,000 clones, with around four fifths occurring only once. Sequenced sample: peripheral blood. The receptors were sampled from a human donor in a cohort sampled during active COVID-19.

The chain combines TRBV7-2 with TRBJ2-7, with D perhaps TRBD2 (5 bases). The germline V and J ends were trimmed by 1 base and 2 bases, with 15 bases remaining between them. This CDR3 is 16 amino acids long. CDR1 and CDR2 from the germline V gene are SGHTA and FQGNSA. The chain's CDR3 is CASSLVGREPAYEQYF. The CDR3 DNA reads TGTGCCAGCAGCTTAGTGGGCCGGGAACCTGCCTACGAGCAGTACTTC.

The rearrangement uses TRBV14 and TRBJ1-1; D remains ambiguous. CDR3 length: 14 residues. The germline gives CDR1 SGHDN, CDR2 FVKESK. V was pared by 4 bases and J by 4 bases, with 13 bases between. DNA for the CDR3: TGTGCCAGCAGCCCGTTATTGGCGGGCACTGAAGCTTTCTTT. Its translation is CASSPLLAGTEAFF.

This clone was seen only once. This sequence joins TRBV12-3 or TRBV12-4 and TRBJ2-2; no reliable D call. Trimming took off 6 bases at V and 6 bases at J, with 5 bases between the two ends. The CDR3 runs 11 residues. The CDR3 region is CASSYSGELFF. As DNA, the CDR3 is TGTGCCAGCAGCTACTCCGGGGAGCTGTTTTTT.

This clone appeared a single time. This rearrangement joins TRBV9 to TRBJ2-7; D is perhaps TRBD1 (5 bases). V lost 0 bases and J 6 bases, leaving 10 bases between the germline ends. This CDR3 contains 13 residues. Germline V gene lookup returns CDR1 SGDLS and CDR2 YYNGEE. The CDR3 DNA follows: TGTGCCAGCAGCGTAGCAGGGCTCTCCGAGCAGTACTTC. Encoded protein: CASSVAGLSEQYF.

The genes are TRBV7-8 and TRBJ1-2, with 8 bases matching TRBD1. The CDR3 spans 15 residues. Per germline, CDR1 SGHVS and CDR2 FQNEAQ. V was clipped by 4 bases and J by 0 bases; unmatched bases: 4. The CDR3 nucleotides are TGTGCCAGCAGCTGGGGGACAGGTGCTAACTATGGCTACACCTTC. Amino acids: CASSWGTGANYGYTF.

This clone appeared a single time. For the CDR3, the DNA is TGCGCCAGCAGCCGTGGACAGGGGAACTCTGGAAACACCATATATTTT. Residues: CASSRGQGNSGNTIYF. V gene TRBV5-1 combines with J gene TRBJ1-3; 9 bases are a match to TRBD1. V lost 4 bases, J lost 0 bases, and 5 bases stayed unmatched. CDR3 size: 16 residues. The germline V gene encodes CDR1 SGHRS and CDR2 YFSETQ.

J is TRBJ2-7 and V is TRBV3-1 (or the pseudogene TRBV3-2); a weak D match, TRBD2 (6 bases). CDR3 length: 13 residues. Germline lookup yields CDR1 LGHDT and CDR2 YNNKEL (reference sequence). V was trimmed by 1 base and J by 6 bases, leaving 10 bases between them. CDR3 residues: CASSQAEGGEQYF. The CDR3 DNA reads TGTGCCAGCAGCCAAGCGGAGGGCGGCGAGCAGTACTTC.

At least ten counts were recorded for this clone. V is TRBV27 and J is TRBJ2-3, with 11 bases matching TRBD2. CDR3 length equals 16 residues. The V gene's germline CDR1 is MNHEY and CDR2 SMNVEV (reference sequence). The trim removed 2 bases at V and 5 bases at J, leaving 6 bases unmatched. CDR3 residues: CASSLTSGSSGDTQYF. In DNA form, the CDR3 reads TGTGCCAGCAGTTTAACTAGCGGGAGTTCGGGAGATACGCAGTATTTT.